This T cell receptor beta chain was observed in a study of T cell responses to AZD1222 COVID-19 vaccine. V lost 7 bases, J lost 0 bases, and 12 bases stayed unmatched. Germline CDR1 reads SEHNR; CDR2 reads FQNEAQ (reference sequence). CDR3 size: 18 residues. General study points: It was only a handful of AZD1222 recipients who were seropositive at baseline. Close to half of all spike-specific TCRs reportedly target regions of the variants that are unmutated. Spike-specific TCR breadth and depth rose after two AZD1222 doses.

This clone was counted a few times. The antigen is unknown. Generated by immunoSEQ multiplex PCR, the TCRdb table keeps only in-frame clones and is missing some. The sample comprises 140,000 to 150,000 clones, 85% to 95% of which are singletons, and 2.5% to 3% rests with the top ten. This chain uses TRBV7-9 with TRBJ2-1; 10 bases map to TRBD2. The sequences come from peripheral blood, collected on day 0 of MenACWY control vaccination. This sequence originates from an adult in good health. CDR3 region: CASKTRLAGESSYNEQFF. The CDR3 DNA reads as TGTGCCAGCAAAACGCGGCTAGCGGGGGAAAGCTCCTACAATGAGCAGTTCTTC.